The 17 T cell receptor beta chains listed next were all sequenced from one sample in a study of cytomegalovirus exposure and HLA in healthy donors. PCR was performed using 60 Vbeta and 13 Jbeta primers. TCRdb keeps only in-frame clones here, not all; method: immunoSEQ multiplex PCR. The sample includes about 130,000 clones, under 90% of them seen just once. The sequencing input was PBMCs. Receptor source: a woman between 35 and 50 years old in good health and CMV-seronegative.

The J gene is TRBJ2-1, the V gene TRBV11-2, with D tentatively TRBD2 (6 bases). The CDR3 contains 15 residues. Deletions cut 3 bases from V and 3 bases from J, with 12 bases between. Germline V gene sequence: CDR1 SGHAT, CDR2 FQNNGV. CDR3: CASSFDGGIYNEQFF. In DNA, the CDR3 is TGTGCCAGCAGCTTCGACGGAGGGATCTACAATGAGCAGTTCTTC. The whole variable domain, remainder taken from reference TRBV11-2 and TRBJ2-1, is EAGVAQSPRYKIIEKRQSVAFWCNPISGHATLYWYQQILGQGPKLLIQFQNNGVVDDSQLPKDRFSAERLKGVDSTLKIQPAKLEDSAVYLCASSFDGGIYNEQFFGPGTRLTVL.

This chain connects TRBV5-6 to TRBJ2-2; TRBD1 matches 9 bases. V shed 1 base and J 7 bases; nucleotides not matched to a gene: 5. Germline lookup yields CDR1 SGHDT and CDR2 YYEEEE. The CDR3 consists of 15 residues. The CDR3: CASSLIGTGIGELFF. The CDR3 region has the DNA TGTGCCAGCAGCTTGATTGGGACAGGGATCGGGGAGCTGTTTTTT.

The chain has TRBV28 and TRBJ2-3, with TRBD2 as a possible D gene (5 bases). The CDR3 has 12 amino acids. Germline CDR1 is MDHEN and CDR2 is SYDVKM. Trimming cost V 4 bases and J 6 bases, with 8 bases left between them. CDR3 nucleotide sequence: TGTGCCAGCAGTTCCGGGGTGGATACGCAGTATTTT. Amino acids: CASSSGVDTQYF.

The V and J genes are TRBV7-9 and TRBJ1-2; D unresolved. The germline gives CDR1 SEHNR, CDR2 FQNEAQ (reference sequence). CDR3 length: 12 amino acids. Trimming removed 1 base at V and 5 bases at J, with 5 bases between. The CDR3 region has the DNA TGTGCCAGCAGCTTAGGAACATATGGCTACACCTTC. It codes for CASSLGTYGYTF.

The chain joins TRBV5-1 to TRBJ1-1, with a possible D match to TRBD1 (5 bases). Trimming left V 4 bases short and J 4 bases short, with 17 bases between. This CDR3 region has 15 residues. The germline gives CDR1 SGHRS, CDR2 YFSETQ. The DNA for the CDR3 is TGCGCCAGCAGCGAAGGGACTCACACGGGCACTGAAGCTTTCTTT. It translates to CASSEGTHTGTEAFF.

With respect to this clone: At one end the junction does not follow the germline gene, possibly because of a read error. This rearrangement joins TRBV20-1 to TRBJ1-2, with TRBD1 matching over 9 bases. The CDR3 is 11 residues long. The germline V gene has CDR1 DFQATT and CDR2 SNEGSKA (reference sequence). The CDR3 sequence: CSATRDRVPSF. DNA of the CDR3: TGCAGTGCTACCCGGGACAGGGTCCCCTCCTTC.

As DNA, the CDR3 is TGCGCCAGCAGCTTGGAGGCGGGAGGGGGGCAAGAGACCCAGTACTTC. Protein product: CASSLEAGGGQETQYF. This chain joins TRBV5-1 and TRBJ2-5, with TRBD2 identical over 9 bases. Losses at the gene ends were 0 bases for V and 2 bases for J; bases not matched to a gene: 5. CDR3 length: 16 residues. Germline CDR1 and CDR2: SGHRS and YFSETQ.

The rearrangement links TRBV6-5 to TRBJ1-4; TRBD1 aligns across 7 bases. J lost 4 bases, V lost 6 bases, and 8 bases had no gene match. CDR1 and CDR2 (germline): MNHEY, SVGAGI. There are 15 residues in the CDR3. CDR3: CASRPTGTVNEKLFF. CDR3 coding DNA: TGTGCCAGCAGGCCCACCGGGACAGTTAATGAAAAACTGTTTTTT.

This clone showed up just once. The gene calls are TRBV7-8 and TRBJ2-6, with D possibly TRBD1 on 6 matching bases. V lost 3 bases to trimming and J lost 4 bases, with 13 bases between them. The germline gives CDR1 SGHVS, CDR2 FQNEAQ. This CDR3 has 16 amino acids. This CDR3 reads CASSLTRGAGANVLTF. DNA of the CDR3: TGTGCCAGCAGCTTGACCAGGGGAGCAGGGGCCAACGTCCTGACTTTC.

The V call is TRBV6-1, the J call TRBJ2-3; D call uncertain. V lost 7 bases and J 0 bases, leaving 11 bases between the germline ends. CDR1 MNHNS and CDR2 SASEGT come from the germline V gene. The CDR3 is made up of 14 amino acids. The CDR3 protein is CASTVTYSTDTQYF. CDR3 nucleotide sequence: TGTGCCAGCACGGTCACCTATAGCACAGATACGCAGTATTTT.

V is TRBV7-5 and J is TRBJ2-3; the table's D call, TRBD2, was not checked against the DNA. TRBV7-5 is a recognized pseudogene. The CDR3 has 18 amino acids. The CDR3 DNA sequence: TGTGCCAGAAGCTTAGCTAGTGCTAGCGGAAAAAGCACAGATACGCAGTATTTT. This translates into CARSLASASGKSTDTQYF.

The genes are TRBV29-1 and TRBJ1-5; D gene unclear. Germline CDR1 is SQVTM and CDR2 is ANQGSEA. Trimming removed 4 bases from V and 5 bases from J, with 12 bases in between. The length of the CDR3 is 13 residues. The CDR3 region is CSVGVGRDQPQHF. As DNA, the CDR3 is TGCAGCGTTGGGGTAGGCCGGGATCAGCCCCAGCATTTT.

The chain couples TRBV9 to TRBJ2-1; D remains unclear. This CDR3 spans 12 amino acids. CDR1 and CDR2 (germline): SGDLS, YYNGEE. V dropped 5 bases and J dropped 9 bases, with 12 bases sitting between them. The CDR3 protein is CASRGSRSEQFF. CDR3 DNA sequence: TGTGCCAGCAGAGGATCTAGAAGTGAGCAGTTCTTC.

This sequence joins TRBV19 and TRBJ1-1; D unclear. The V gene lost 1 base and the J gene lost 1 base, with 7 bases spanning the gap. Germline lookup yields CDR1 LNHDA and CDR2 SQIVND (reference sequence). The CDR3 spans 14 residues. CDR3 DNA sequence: TGTGCCAGTAGTATAGTTAACGGGAACACTGAAGCTTTCTTT. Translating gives CASSIVNGNTEAFF.

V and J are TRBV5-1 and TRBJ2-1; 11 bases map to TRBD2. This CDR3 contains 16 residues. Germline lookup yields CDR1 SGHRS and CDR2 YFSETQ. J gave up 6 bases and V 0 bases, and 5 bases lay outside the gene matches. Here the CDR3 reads CASSLDSGGVGNEQFF. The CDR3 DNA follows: TGCGCCAGCAGCTTGGATAGCGGGGGGGTCGGCAATGAGCAGTTCTTC.

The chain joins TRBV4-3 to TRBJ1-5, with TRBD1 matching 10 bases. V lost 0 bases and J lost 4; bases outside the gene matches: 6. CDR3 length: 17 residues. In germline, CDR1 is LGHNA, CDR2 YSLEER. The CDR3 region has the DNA TGCGCCAGCAGCCAAGATTGGGGACAGGGGAGTAATCAGCCCCAGCATTTT. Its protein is CASSQDWGQGSNQPQHF.

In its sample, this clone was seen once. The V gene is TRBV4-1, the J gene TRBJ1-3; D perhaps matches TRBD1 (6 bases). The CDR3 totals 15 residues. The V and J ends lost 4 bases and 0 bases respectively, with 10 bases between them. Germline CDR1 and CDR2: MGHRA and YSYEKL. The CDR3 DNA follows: TGCGCCAGCAGCCCCCGGGACATCTCTGGAAACACCATATATTTT. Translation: CASSPRDISGNTIYF.